The rows below give T cell receptor beta chains drawn from one sample of a study of T cell responses to AZD1222 COVID-19 vaccine. Only in-frame clones appear in the TCRdb table, and some are missing; sequencing was by immunoSEQ multiplex PCR. The sample has about 170,000 clones, 75% to 90% seen once. Sequencing was performed on peripheral blood, taken on day 0 of AZD1222 vaccination. The receptors were sampled from an adult in good health. CDR3s include the opening cysteine and the closing phenylalanine or tryptophan. A D gene is named only where the DNA matches it firmly. Rows may omit the clone size; those that give it use once, few, many or a size class.

v_call	j_call	clone_size	d_call	cdr3_aa	cdr3_nt
TRBV4-2	TRBJ1-2	.	TRBD1	CASSPEVGTGRFWDYGYTF	TGTGCCAGCAGCCCAGAGGTCGGGACAGGGCGTTTTTGGGACTATGGCTACACCTTC
TRBV14	TRBJ2-5	.	.	CASSNGIQETQYF	TGTGCCAGCAGTAACGGAATCCAAGAGACCCAGTACTTC
TRBV3-1/TRBV3-2	TRBJ1-2	.	.	CASSQVGDYGYTF	TGTGCCAGCAGCCAAGTAGGAGACTATGGCTACACCTTC
TRBV7-2	TRBJ2-3	.	TRBD2	CASSQAAASGGAGDGTQYF	TGTGCCAGCAGCCAAGCCGCGGCTAGCGGGGGGGCTGGAGACGGTACGCAGTATTTT
TRBV7-6	TRBJ2-3	.	TRBD1	CASSLAPRTGGYTADTQYF	TGTGCCAGCAGCTTAGCGCCCCGGACAGGGGGATACACAGCAGATACGCAGTATTTT
TRBV10-3	TRBJ1-2	.	.	CAIGKPEGVGYTF	TGTGCCATCGGGAAACCCGAGGGGGTTGGCTACACCTTC
TRBV11-2	TRBJ2-3	.	.	CASSLRGGADTQYF	TGTGCCAGCAGCCTCAGAGGGGGGGCAGATACGCAGTATTTT
TRBV2	TRBJ1-2	.	.	CASSLLEGTYYGYTF	TGTGCCAGCAGCCTTTTGGAGGGAACCTACTATGGCTACACCTTC
TRBV7-6	TRBJ1-5	.	TRBD1	CASSRTGQYSEPQHF	TGTGCCAGCAGCCGGACAGGACAGTACTCAGAGCCCCAGCATTTT
TRBV10-1	TRBJ2-2	.	.	CASSELSSTGELFF	TGCGCCAGCAGTGAACTGAGCAGCACCGGGGAGCTGTTTTTT
TRBV15	TRBJ1-2	few	TRBD1	CATKTRDSYGYTF	TGTGCCACGAAAACCCGGGACAGCTATGGCTACACCTTC
TRBV20-1	TRBJ1-4	.	TRBD1	CSASPGQLREKLFF	TGCAGTGCTAGTCCGGGACAGTTAAGAGAAAAACTGTTTTTT
TRBV19	TRBJ1-2	.	.	CASSPPDGYGYTF	TGTGCCAGTAGCCCCCCGGACGGTTATGGCTACACCTTC
TRBV28	TRBJ1-3	.	TRBD1	CASTTIRQGLSGNTIYF	TGTGCCAGCACTACTATTAGACAGGGATTATCTGGAAACACCATATATTTT
TRBV6-5	TRBJ2-5	.	TRBD2	CAKGTSGHQETQYF	TGTGCCAAGGGGACTAGCGGACACCAAGAGACCCAGTACTTC
TRBV19	TRBJ2-5	.	.	CASSIGRWGTAQETQYF	TGTGCCAGTAGTATAGGTCGGTGGGGGACGGCTCAAGAGACCCAGTACTTC
TRBV19	TRBJ2-7	once	TRBD1	CASSGGMWDRPNYEQYF	TGTGCCAGTAGTGGGGGTATGTGGGACAGACCGAACTACGAGCAGTACTTC
TRBV27	TRBJ2-5	.	TRBD1	CASSWIGQGRSETQYF	TGTGCCAGCAGTTGGATAGGACAGGGGAGATCGGAGACCCAGTACTTC
TRBV6-5	TRBJ2-1	.	TRBD1	CASSLGQGGNEQFF	TGTGCCAGCAGTCTCGGACAGGGTGGAAATGAGCAGTTCTTC
TRBV18	TRBJ1-1	.	.	CASSPARDTEAFF	TGTGCCAGCTCACCCGCACGGGACACTGAAGCTTTCTTT
TRBV7-8	TRBJ2-2	.	.	CASSLGLANTGELFF	TGTGCCAGCAGCTTAGGACTGGCGAACACCGGGGAGCTGTTTTTT
TRBV29-1	TRBJ1-1	.	.	CSVHTGTQKGPAFF	TGCAGCGTTCACACCGGGACACAAAAAGGTCCCGCTTTCTTT
TRBV2	TRBJ1-6	.	.	CASNDRGTYNSPLHF	TGTGCCAGCAATGACCGGGGCACCTATAATTCACCCCTCCACTTT
TRBV9	TRBJ1-1	.	.	CASSVSGNTEAFF	TGTGCCAGCAGCGTCAGTGGGAACACTGAAGCTTTCTTT
TRBV19	TRBJ2-5	.	.	CASSISQGFLETQYF	TGTGCCAGTAGTATTTCACAGGGATTTCTGGAGACCCAGTACTTC
TRBV5-5	TRBJ2-7	.	TRBD1	CASSSGQASAYEQYF	TGTGCCAGCAGCTCAGGACAGGCTTCGGCCTACGAGCAGTACTTC
TRBV6-5	TRBJ2-5	.	.	CASSQQGSYQETQYF	TGTGCCAGCAGTCAACAGGGTTCTTACCAAGAGACCCAGTACTTC
TRBV5-1	TRBJ2-1	.	.	CASSDNYNEQFF	TGCGCCAGCAGCGACAACTACAATGAGCAGTTCTTC
TRBV27	TRBJ1-2	.	TRBD1	CASTSGTGVVRYTF	TGTGCCAGCACCTCCGGGACAGGGGTTGTTCGCTACACCTTC
TRBV19	TRBJ2-4	.	.	CASSIPFGGKNIQYF	TGTGCCAGTAGTATCCCCTTCGGGGGCAAAAACATTCAGTACTTC
TRBV18	TRBJ2-1	.	.	CASSPGKGVYNEQFF	TGTGCCAGCTCACCAGGGAAAGGGGTTTACAATGAGCAGTTCTTC
TRBV27	TRBJ1-4	few	.	CASSPLGRTELELFF	TGTGCCAGCAGTCCCCTAGGTCGGACGGAATTAGAACTGTTTTTT
TRBV7-8	TRBJ2-1	.	.	CASSLKTRDYNEQFF	TGTGCCAGCAGCTTAAAAACCAGGGATTACAATGAGCAGTTCTTC
TRBV10-3	TRBJ1-4	.	TRBD1	CAISEDRVGKLFF	TGTGCCATCAGTGAAGACAGGGTGGGGAAACTGTTTTTT
TRBV4-3	TRBJ2-7	.	.	CASSREGGRAPYEQYF	TGCGCCAGCAGCCGCGAGGGTGGCAGGGCACCCTACGAGCAGTACTTC
TRBV18	TRBJ2-1	.	TRBD1	CASSPADRDESFYNEQFF	TGTGCCAGCTCACCCGCGGACAGGGACGAAAGTTTTTACAATGAGCAGTTCTTC
TRBV11-2	TRBJ2-7	.	.	CASSSDRFYEQYF	TGTGCCAGCAGCTCAGACAGGTTCTACGAGCAGTACTTC
TRBV2	TRBJ1-1	few	.	CASSYRGMNTEAFF	TGTGCCAGCAGTTACCGGGGGATGAACACTGAAGCTTTCTTT
TRBV7-7	TRBJ2-7	.	TRBD2	CASSLALAGGEQYF	TGTGCTAGCAGCTTAGCCCTAGCGGGAGGGGAGCAGTACTTC
TRBV4-1	TRBJ1-2	.	.	CASSRRGPTSYGYTF	TGCGCCAGCAGCCGGCGGGGACCGACCTCCTATGGCTACACCTTC
TRBV7-9	TRBJ1-4	.	.	CASSLPLRGGGEKLFF	TGTGCCAGCAGCTTACCCCTCAGGGGAGGAGGTGAAAAACTGTTTTTT
TRBV9	TRBJ1-2	few	.	CASSVGREGNNYGYTF	TGTGCCAGCAGCGTAGGGAGGGAGGGGAACAACTATGGCTACACCTTC
TRBV27	TRBJ1-2	.	TRBD1	CASSLTQGAFGYGYTF	TGTGCCAGCAGTTTAACACAGGGGGCGTTCGGCTATGGCTACACCTTC
TRBV4-3	TRBJ2-7	.	TRBD1	CASSHTTGDEQYF	TGCGCCAGCAGCCACACGACAGGGGACGAGCAGTACTTC
TRBV28	TRBJ2-2	.	TRBD1	CASSFPTGDTGELFF	TGTGCCAGCAGTTTCCCGACAGGGGACACCGGGGAGCTGTTTTTT
TRBV28	TRBJ1-5	.	.	CASSPQGGGQPQHF	TGTGCCAGCAGTCCTCAGGGAGGGGGTCAGCCCCAGCATTTT
TRBV7-9	TRBJ1-1	.	.	CASSPRAANLNTEAFF	TGTGCCAGCAGTCCCCGAGCCGCGAACCTGAACACTGAAGCTTTCTTT
TRBV6-5	TRBJ1-1	.	.	CASSSTDNTEAFF	TGTGCCAGCAGTTCTACGGATAACACTGAAGCTTTCTTT
TRBV6-1	TRBJ2-7	few	TRBD2	CASSDLAGGSYEQYF	TGTGCCAGCAGTGACCTAGCGGGGGGATCCTACGAGCAGTACTTC
TRBV5-1	TRBJ1-2	.	.	CASSLNPNQYGYTF	TGCGCCAGCAGCTTGAATCCCAACCAATATGGCTACACCTTC
TRBV18	TRBJ2-2	.	.	CASSPSGANTGELFF	TGTGCCAGCTCACCCTCGGGGGCGAACACCGGGGAGCTGTTTTTT
TRBV5-1	TRBJ1-1	.	.	CASSPTENTEAFF	TGCGCCAGCAGTCCCACAGAGAACACTGAAGCTTTCTTT
TRBV7-9	TRBJ1-2	.	.	CASSLRVYGYTF	TGTGCCAGCAGCTTACGGGTTTATGGCTACACCTTC